The rows below give T cell receptor beta chains drawn from one sample of a study of Ad26.COV2.S vaccination and SARS-CoV-2 variants. Assay used: immunoSEQ multiplex PCR; TCRdb lists only in-frame clones, some missing. The sample has about 440,000 clones, 80% to 95% seen once. The sample in question was peripheral blood, obtained in a trial of Ad26.COV2.S vaccine versus placebo. These receptors all come from a person aged 18-65 years who received the Ad26.COV2.S COVID-19 vaccine or a placebo. CDR3s include the opening cysteine and the closing phenylalanine or tryptophan. Each record gives: J gene, D gene, clone size, V gene, CDR3 length, CDR3 DNA, CDR3 protein. A D gene is named only where the DNA matches it firmly. Expanded clones get a size class; other rows say once, few or many, or leave the size out.

>TRBJ2-5|-|-|TRBV10-3|14
TGTGCCATCAGTGACTTTAAAGACCAAGAGACCCAGTACTTC
CAISDFKDQETQYF
>TRBJ2-1|-|-|TRBV28|12
TGTGCCAGCAGCCGCCGCCTCATCGAGCAGTTCTTC
CASSRRLIEQFF
>TRBJ1-4|TRBD1|-|TRBV28|14
TGTGCCAGCAGTGGGACAGCGAGAAATGAAAAACTGTTTTTT
CASSGTARNEKLFF
>TRBJ2-1|-|-|TRBV7-3|13
TGTGCCAGCAGGACAGGGAGGGGCAATGAGCAGTTCTTC
CASRTGRGNEQFF
>TRBJ1-6|TRBD1|once|TRBV18|15
TGTGCCAGCTCACGTAGCGGGACAGATAATTCACCCCTCCACTTT
CASSRSGTDNSPLHF
>TRBJ2-7|TRBD2|-|TRBV28|15
TGTGCCAGCAGTTTAGGTAGAGCGGGATTTTACGAGCAGTACTTC
CASSLGRAGFYEQYF
>TRBJ2-1|TRBD1|-|TRBV5-4|15
TGTGCCAGCAGCTTGCGGACAGGGGGTCGGAATGAGCAGTTCTTC
CASSLRTGGRNEQFF
>TRBJ2-3|-|-|TRBV6-5|14
TGTGCCAGCAGCCTTATAAGAAGCACAGATACGCAGTATTTT
CASSLIRSTDTQYF
>TRBJ2-5|TRBD2|-|TRBV18|15
TGTGCCAGCTCACCACCCGGGAGCGGGAAAGAGACCCAGTACTTC
CASSPPGSGKETQYF
>TRBJ2-7|-|few|TRBV30|13
TGTGCCTGGAGCAAAGGGCAGTCCTACGAGCAGTACTTC
CAWSKGQSYEQYF
>TRBJ2-7|-|few|TRBV9|14
TGTGCCAGCAGCGTAGTAAAGGTCCGCTACGAGCAGTACTTC
CASSVVKVRYEQYF
>TRBJ1-5|-|once|TRBV7-8|14
TGTGCCAGCAGGGCAGATTATAGCAATCAGCCCCAGCATTTT
CASRADYSNQPQHF
>TRBJ2-2|-|few|TRBV7-9|16
TGTGCCAGCAGCGGACGGTCGGGACTCAACACCGGGGAGCTGTTTTTT
CASSGRSGLNTGELFF
>TRBJ1-1|-|-|TRBV28|15
TGTGCCAGCAGTTTATATACAACGTCGAACACTGAAGCTTTCTTT
CASSLYTTSNTEAFF
>TRBJ2-3|-|-|TRBV28|14
TGTGCCAGTAAGGACGGGTTTAGCACAGATACGCAGTATTTT
CASKDGFSTDTQYF
>TRBJ2-5|TRBD2|once|TRBV6-5|14
TGTGCCAGCAGCGTAGCGGGAGAGGAAGAGACCCAGTACTTC
CASSVAGEEETQYF
>TRBJ1-1|-|-|TRBV29-1|15
TGCAGCGTGCTTACAAGGATTAACATGAACACTGAAGCTTTCTTT
CSVLTRINMNTEAFF
>TRBJ2-7|-|-|TRBV30|11
TGTGCCTGGGGGAGCCCTGGTGAGCAGTACTTC
CAWGSPGEQYF
>TRBJ2-2|TRBD2|once|TRBV3-1/TRBV3-2|20
TGTGCCAGCAGCCAAGATCCCCTGGGACTAGCGGGAGTTGTGGCCGGGGAGCTGTTTTTT
CASSQDPLGLAGVVAGELFF
>TRBJ2-2|-|-|TRBV6-5|12
TGTGCCAGCAGCCCCCACACCGGGGAGCTGTTTTTT
CASSPHTGELFF
>TRBJ2-2|-|-|TRBV19|15
TGTGCCAGTAGTATGGCAAGCAGGGGATCCGGGGAGCTGTTTTTT
CASSMASRGSGELFF
>TRBJ2-2|-|-|TRBV7-9|16
TGTGCCAGCAGCTTTCCATCGAGGGGTTGGACCGGGGAGCTGTTTTTT
CASSFPSRGWTGELFF
>TRBJ1-6|TRBD1|-|TRBV28|16
TGTGCCAGCAGTCCCCCGGGACAGGGACATAATTCACCCCTCCACTTT
CASSPPGQGHNSPLHF
>TRBJ2-4|-|once|TRBV3-1/TRBV3-2|15
TGTGCCAGCAGCCAAACTCTGGACAACAAAAACATTCAGTACTTC
CASSQTLDNKNIQYF
>TRBJ1-5|TRBD1|once|TRBV7-9|14
TGTGCCAGCAGTGACCCAGGGGGGTCACAGCCCCAGCATTTT
CASSDPGGSQPQHF
>TRBJ2-1|TRBD1|-|TRBV28|17
TGTGCCAGCAGTTTACCTCTCGGACAGGGGGACTACAATGAGCAGTTCTTC
CASSLPLGQGDYNEQFF
>TRBJ2-1|TRBD1|-|TRBV5-6|16
TGTGCCAGCAGCCTGTTAGGGGACAGGGTGGGGTATGAGCAGTTCTTC
CASSLLGDRVGYEQFF
>TRBJ2-3|-|-|TRBV5-5|16
TGTGCCAGCAGCTTCGGGGCCGGTCGATTCACAGATACGCAGTATTTT
CASSFGAGRFTDTQYF
>TRBJ2-2|-|-|TRBV4-3|15
TGCGCCAGCAGCCAAGAAGGCACGAACACCGGGGAGCTGTTTTTT
CASSQEGTNTGELFF
>TRBJ2-3|-|-|TRBV5-1|16
TGCGCCAGCAGCTGGGGCTTATGGTCTAGCACAGATACGCAGTATTTT
CASSWGLWSSTDTQYF
>TRBJ2-3|-|-|TRBV3-1/TRBV3-2|14
TGTGCCAGCAGCCGCCTCGGAGGCACAGATACGCAGTATTTT
CASSRLGGTDTQYF
>TRBJ2-7|-|-|TRBV28|16
TGTGCCAGCACCCTGGGGACCGTATGGGGTTCCCACGAGCAGTACTTC
CASTLGTVWGSHEQYF
>TRBJ2-5|TRBD1|-|TRBV6-5|16
TGTGCCAGCAGTTACCGGACAGGGATCAGGCAAGAGACCCAGTACTTC
CASSYRTGIRQETQYF
>TRBJ1-5|-|-|TRBV7-8|16
TGTGCCAGCAGCTTATCGACGGGTCTTAGCAATCAGCCCCAGCATTTT
CASSLSTGLSNQPQHF
>TRBJ2-5|-|-|TRBV5-1|15
TGCGCCAGCAGCCGGGGGGGACAGGAGCAAGAGACCCAGTACTTC
CASSRGGQEQETQYF
>TRBJ2-5|-|-|TRBV2|13
TGTGCCAGCAGTGGAAGGCCGGGAGAGACCCAGTACTTC
CASSGRPGETQYF
>TRBJ2-7|-|-|TRBV5-1|16
TGCGCCAGCAGCTCCGACCTCAGACAGGGCGGGGGCGAGCAGTACTTC
CASSSDLRQGGGEQYF
>TRBJ2-2|TRBD2|-|TRBV4-2|19
TGTGCCAGCAGCCAAGAGGTGGATATTAGCGGGAGACGGGGCGGGGAGCTGTTTTTT
CASSQEVDISGRRGGELFF
>TRBJ1-3|-|few|TRBV7-9|12
TGTGCCAGCAGCTTAACTGGAAACACCATATATTTT
CASSLTGNTIYF
>TRBJ1-4|TRBD1|-|TRBV7-4|12
TGTGCCAGCAGCCCCTATGGACAGGGACCACCTTTT
CASSPYGQGPPF
>TRBJ2-3|TRBD2|once|TRBV6-5|11
TGTGCCAGCCGGGGGGTCGATACGCAGTATTTT
CASRGVDTQYF
>TRBJ2-1|-|-|TRBV27|14
TGTGCCAGCAGTTTACGGGACACTTACAATGAGCAGTTCTTC
CASSLRDTYNEQFF
>TRBJ2-7|-|-|TRBV6-7|15
TGTGCCAGCAGTCTTGGACAGATAGGTGGCCACGAGCAGTACTTC
CASSLGQIGGHEQYF
>TRBJ1-4|-|few|TRBV7-9|13
TGTGCCAGCAGCTTAGGTGGTCGTGAAAAACTGTTTTTT
CASSLGGREKLFF